Listed below are T cell receptor beta chains from one sample, sequenced in a study of blood T cell repertoires in COVID-19. TCRdb's copy holds only in-frame clones and misses some; the assay was immunoSEQ multiplex PCR. The sample consists of 95,000 to 150,000 clones, approximately 91% of them appearing once. Sequencing input: peripheral blood. These receptors originate from a woman at least 80 years old with acute or convalescent COVID-19. CDR3s include the opening cysteine and the closing phenylalanine or tryptophan. The D gene is left open where the match is weak. Clone sizes are given selectively: once, few, many, or a class where the clone is expanded.

v_gene	abundance	d_gene	j_gene	CDR3aa	CDR3nt
TRBV11-2	.	TRBD2	TRBJ2-7	CASSPLAGGYEQYF	TGTGCCAGCAGTCCGCTAGCGGGGGGGTACGAGCAGTACTTC
TRBV5-1	.	.	TRBJ1-4	CASSRSVFNEKLFF	TGCGCCAGCAGCCGTTCGGTTTTTAATGAAAAACTGTTTTTT
TRBV2	.	.	TRBJ2-1	CASSTGFDEQFF	TGTGCCAGCTCGACAGGTTTCGATGAGCAGTTCTTC
TRBV10-3	.	TRBD1	TRBJ2-2	CAISALGQGGNTGELFF	TGTGCCATCAGTGCCCTTGGACAGGGGGGGAACACCGGGGAGCTGTTTTTT
TRBV4-1	few	TRBD2	TRBJ2-7	CASSQGLAASYEQYF	TGCGCCAGCAGCCAAGGACTAGCGGCCTCCTACGAGCAGTACTTC
TRBV5-4	.	TRBD1	TRBJ1-2	CASSKGQGGGIGYGYTF	TGTGCCAGCAGCAAAGGACAGGGGGGTGGTATTGGCTATGGCTACACCTTC
TRBV23-1	once	TRBD2	TRBJ2-3	CANRLIAGGPDTQYF	TGCGCCAACCGACTTATAGCGGGAGGGCCAGATACGCAGTATTTT
TRBV27	.	TRBD1	TRBJ1-2	CASSPRQGYYGYTF	TGTGCCAGCAGTCCCCGACAGGGGTACTATGGCTACACCTTC
TRBV5-4	.	TRBD1	TRBJ2-7	CASSLEQGNYEQYF	TGTGCCAGCAGCTTAGAACAGGGGAACTACGAGCAGTACTTC
TRBV18	.	.	TRBJ2-6	CASSPRGQSSGANVLTF	TGTGCCAGCTCACCACGCGGACAGAGCTCTGGGGCCAACGTCCTGACTTTC
TRBV6-2/TRBV6-3	few	.	TRBJ1-4	CASSFPAGREKLFF	TGTGCCAGCAGTTTTCCTGCGGGAAGGGAAAAACTGTTTTTT
TRBV11-2	.	TRBD1	TRBJ2-3	CASSPGQDTQYF	TGTGCCAGCAGCCCGGGACAGGATACGCAGTATTTT
TRBV19	.	.	TRBJ2-7	CASSIVEQGSSEQYF	TGTGCCAGTAGTATAGTAGAACAGGGTTCATCCGAGCAGTACTTC
TRBV7-9	.	TRBD1	TRBJ1-6	CASSLGQGSYSPLHF	TGTGCCAGCAGCCTAGGACAGGGTTCTTATTCACCCCTCCACTTT
TRBV11-2	.	.	TRBJ1-6	CASSPQGRVNSPLHF	TGTGCCAGCAGCCCCCAGGGAAGAGTTAATTCACCCCTCCACTTT
TRBV19	.	.	TRBJ2-2	CASRDIRANTGELFF	TGTGCCAGTAGGGACATAAGGGCGAACACCGGGGAGCTGTTTTTT
TRBV28	once	.	TRBJ1-4	CATTPRGFYEKLFF	TGTGCCACCACACCTCGGGGGTTCTATGAAAAACTGTTTTTT
TRBV3-1/TRBV3-2	once	TRBD1	TRBJ2-7	CASSQDLPRGLYEQYF	TGTGCCAGCAGCCAAGATTTGCCCAGGGGGCTTTACGAGCAGTACTTC
TRBV2	.	.	TRBJ2-4	CASSDQEIAKNIQYF	TGTGCCAGCAGTGACCAGGAAATAGCCAAAAACATTCAGTACTTC
TRBV6-2/TRBV6-3	.	TRBD2	TRBJ2-3	CASSYSKLAGGRRDTQYF	TGTGCCAGCAGTTACTCTAAGCTAGCGGGGGGAAGAAGAGATACGCAGTATTTT
TRBV5-1	.	.	TRBJ2-3	CASSLASTRDTQYF	TGCGCCAGCAGCTTGGCCTCTACCCGAGATACGCAGTATTTT
TRBV7-8	.	TRBD2	TRBJ2-1	CASSLVLSPGGNSYNEQFF	TGTGCCAGCAGCTTAGTTCTCTCCCCCGGGGGGAACTCCTACAATGAGCAGTTCTTC
TRBV2	.	TRBD1	TRBJ1-4	CATIRTGANNEKLFF	TGTGCCACCATTCGGACAGGGGCGAATAATGAAAAACTGTTTTTT
TRBV6-1	once	.	TRBJ1-1	CASSESGKGEAFF	TGTGCCAGCAGTGAATCAGGGAAAGGTGAAGCTTTCTTT
TRBV28	.	.	TRBJ2-1	CASGKGSAYNEQFF	TGTGCCAGCGGCAAGGGTAGCGCATACAATGAGCAGTTCTTC
TRBV5-4	once	.	TRBJ2-1	CASSLPLGGAGQFF	TGTGCCAGCAGCTTGCCCCTTGGGGGGGCAGGGCAGTTCTTC
TRBV7-2	.	TRBD2	TRBJ2-1	CASSPSGVYNEQFF	TGTGCCAGCAGCCCTAGCGGGGTTTACAATGAGCAGTTCTTC
TRBV15	.	TRBD1	TRBJ2-7	CATSRDLGQGAGEQYF	TGTGCCACCAGCAGAGATCTGGGACAGGGGGCCGGCGAGCAGTACTTC
TRBV9	.	TRBD2	TRBJ2-7	CASSPQLGSGRGGGNEQYF	TGTGCCAGCAGCCCCCAGCTGGGTAGCGGGAGGGGCGGCGGCAACGAGCAGTACTTC
TRBV5-5	.	.	TRBJ1-1	CASSLVGQVKAFF	TGTGCCAGCAGCTTGGTGGGGCAGGTTAAAGCTTTCTTT
TRBV19	.	TRBD1	TRBJ1-5	CASSIFRQGGNQPQHF	TGTGCCAGTAGTATTTTTCGACAGGGTGGGAATCAGCCCCAGCATTTT
TRBV5-1	.	.	TRBJ2-2	CASSLEPGGFGELFF	TGCGCCAGCAGCTTGGAACCTGGAGGGTTCGGGGAGCTGTTTTTT
TRBV6-5	.	.	TRBJ1-2	CASSYAGAGAGYTF	TGTGCCAGCAGTTACGCTGGTGCGGGGGCTGGCTACACCTTC
TRBV12-3/TRBV12-4	.	TRBD1	TRBJ2-4	CASSGTGVNIQYF	TGTGCCAGCAGCGGGACAGGCGTAAACATTCAGTACTTC
TRBV19	.	.	TRBJ2-3	CASTSTLLLPSTDTQYF	TGTGCCAGTACCTCGACTTTGCTTCTACCTAGCACAGATACGCAGTATTTT
TRBV27	.	.	TRBJ2-1	CASTEGRAPLEQFF	TGTGCCAGCACCGAAGGGCGGGCGCCCCTTGAGCAGTTCTTC
TRBV4-1	.	.	TRBJ1-4	CASSQGVGVGEKLFF	TGCGCCAGCAGCCAAGGGGTCGGGGTAGGAGAAAAACTGTTTTTT
TRBV18	once	TRBD1	TRBJ1-1	CASSSNRGAEAFF	TGTGCCAGCTCAAGCAACAGGGGCGCTGAAGCTTTCTTT
TRBV20-1	.	.	TRBJ1-2	CSASGSRVVYGYTF	TGCAGTGCTAGTGGGAGCAGGGTGGTTTATGGCTACACCTTC
TRBV5-5	.	TRBD1	TRBJ1-1	CASSWGQAGTEAFF	TGTGCCAGCAGCTGGGGACAGGCTGGGACTGAAGCTTTCTTT